The 31 T cell receptor beta chains presented below share a single source sample, sequenced in a study of persistence of HIV-infected CD4 T cells. Their recognized antigens are unknown. Sequencing used immunoSEQ version 4 in survey mode. Generated by immunoSEQ multiplex PCR, the TCRdb table keeps only in-frame clones and is missing some. The table includes over 35,000 clones, roughly 90% detected once. Cells were stimulated nonspecifically with anti-CD3/anti-CD28 magnetic beads. CD4+ T cells upregulating both CD40 ligand and CD69 were sorted as responding cells. Sequencing used CD4+ T cells sorted from PBMCs after roughly 18-hour stimulation, obtained from a patient who received antiretroviral therapy. The receptors shown here come from an adult man with HIV who was CMV-seropositive.

This chain connects TRBV27 to TRBJ1-3, with 8 bases fitting TRBD1. CDR3 length: 15 amino acids. V lost 4 bases, J lost 2 bases, and 4 bases stayed unmatched. Germline values: CDR1 MNHEY, CDR2 SMNVEV (reference sequence). CDR3 coding DNA: TGTGCCAGCAGTTCACAGGGGGGAACTGGAAACACCATATATTTT. It encodes CASSSQGGTGNTIYF.

The chain couples TRBV29-1 to TRBJ1-1; 7 positions agree with TRBD1. J was trimmed by 2 bases and V by 5 bases; bases with no gene match: 5. The CDR3 totals 13 residues. CDR1 is SQVTM, CDR2 ANQGSEA, per germline. The CDR3 here is CSVTQGTNTEAFF. CDR3 bases: TGCAGCGTTACACAGGGGACCAACACTGAAGCTTTCTTT.

The chain couples TRBV2 to TRBJ1-6, with D possibly matching TRBD1 (5 bases). The CDR3 runs to 14 residues. The ends were cut back, 5 bases at V and 5 bases at J, with 10 bases in the middle. CDR1 is SNHLY, CDR2 FYNNEI, per germline. The CDR3 is CASSPGGNNSPLHF. In DNA, the CDR3 is TGTGCCAGCAGTCCCGGGGGGAATAATTCACCCCTCCACTTT.

V and J are TRBV3-1 (or the pseudogene TRBV3-2) and TRBJ1-2; 7 bases fit TRBD1. Germline loops: CDR1 LGHDT, CDR2 YNNKEL (reference sequence). With 4 bases clipped from V and 4 bases from J, the junction kept 6 bases outside the gene matches. This CDR3 has 14 amino acids. DNA of the CDR3: TGTGCCAGCAGCCGAACAGGGGAGGGCTATGGCTACACCTTC. Encoded protein: CASSRTGEGYGYTF.

A note on this clone: Other DNA sequences of this sample code for an identical CDR3. This chain uses TRBV25-1 with TRBJ1-2; 11 nucleotides align to TRBD1. V gave up 2 bases and J gave up 3 bases; unmatched junction bases: 2. The germline V gene encodes CDR1 MGHDK and CDR2 SYGVNS. This CDR3 spans 15 amino acids. This chain's CDR3 is CASSEPGQGDYGYTF. The CDR3 DNA sequence: TGTGCCAGCAGTGAACCGGGACAGGGGGACTATGGCTACACCTTC.

The genes are TRBV6-5 and TRBJ2-3; D is possibly TRBD1 (6 bases). There are 15 residues in the CDR3. CDR1 is MNHEY, CDR2 SVGAGI, per germline. V lost 0 bases and J lost 0, with 7 bases in between. Here the CDR3 DNA reads TGTGCCAGCAGTTACTCGCAGGGGAGCACAGATACGCAGTATTTT. The encoded protein is CASSYSQGSTDTQYF.

The DNA of the CDR3 is TGTGCCAGCAGCGCGGGACTTTCTACAGATACGCAGTATTTT. This sequence encodes CASSAGLSTDTQYF. The rearrangement uses TRBV7-6 and TRBJ2-3, with D possibly matching TRBD2 (6 bases). With 5 bases removed from V and 3 bases from J, the gap between germline ends came to 12 bases. In germline, CDR1 is SGHVS, CDR2 FNYEAQ. This CDR3 comprises 14 residues.

The rearrangement links TRBV2 to TRBJ1-1; unclear D gene. The CDR3 is 14 amino acids. The germline gives CDR1 SNHLY, CDR2 FYNNEI. The ends were cut back, 3 bases at V and 4 bases at J, with 12 bases in the middle. CDR3 sequence: CASSEGRVVTEAFF. CDR3 DNA: TGTGCCAGCAGTGAGGGGAGGGTTGTCACTGAAGCTTTCTTT.

The rearrangement links TRBV18 to TRBJ2-6; D is perhaps TRBD1 (6 bases). Trimming cost V 3 bases and J 3 bases, with 18 bases left between them. The CDR3 extends over 18 amino acids. Germline V lookup: CDR1 KGHSH, CDR2 LQKENI. The CDR3 protein is CASSPRTASLNGANVLTF. In DNA form, the CDR3 reads TGTGCCAGCTCACCGCGGACAGCCTCCTTAAATGGGGCCAACGTCCTGACTTTC.

V is TRBV18 and J is TRBJ1-1; a possible D gene is TRBD1 (6 bases). This CDR3 is built from 14 residues. The V end was cut by 6 bases, the J end by 2 bases, with 13 bases between. Germline V CDR1 and CDR2: KGHSH, LQKENI. The CDR3 DNA sequence: TGTGCCAGCTCCCCCAGGGGCATTAACACTGAAGCTTTCTTT. Translated, it gives CASSPRGINTEAFF.

The J gene is TRBJ1-2, the V gene TRBV18; the D is unclear. Germline V gene data show CDR1 as KGHSH and CDR2 as LQKENI. The CDR3 runs 12 residues. V shed 2 bases and J shed 5 bases, with 6 bases lying between them. The CDR3 DNA is TGTGCCAGCTCACCAAGAGAATATGGCTACACCTTC. Protein product: CASSPREYGYTF.

The V gene is TRBV3-1 (or the pseudogene TRBV3-2), the J gene TRBJ1-2, with 7 bases matching TRBD1. The germline gives CDR1 LGHDT, CDR2 YNNKEL (reference sequence). V lost 3 bases and J lost 4; bases outside the gene matches: 8. The CDR3 sequence is 15 residues long. The CDR3 loop reads CASSQGRQGGYGYTF. Written as DNA, the CDR3 is TGTGCCAGCAGCCAGGGCCGACAGGGAGGCTATGGCTACACCTTC.

The V call is TRBV19, the J call TRBJ2-7; D assignment may be TRBD1 or TRBD2 (6 bases each). Germline V gene sequence: CDR1 LNHDA, CDR2 SQIVND (reference sequence). This CDR3 region has 15 residues. The V gene lost 4 bases and the J gene lost 0 bases, with 13 bases spanning the gap. CDR3 residues: CASSTKGGSSYEQYF. The CDR3 DNA follows: TGTGCCAGTAGTACCAAGGGGGGTAGCTCCTACGAGCAGTACTTC.

The CDR3 here is CASSGDRGYGKPLHF. CDR3 nucleotide sequence: TGTGCCAGCAGCGGGGACAGGGGGTACGGTAAACCCCTCCACTTT. V is TRBV2 and J is TRBJ1-6; TRBD1 agrees at 11 bases. Per germline, CDR1 SNHLY and CDR2 FYNNEI. V was pared by 6 bases and J by 12 bases, with 10 bases of the junction left unmatched. The length of the CDR3 is 15 residues.

The genes are TRBV19 and TRBJ2-2; the match to TRBD1 covers 7 bases. The V gene's germline CDR1 is LNHDA and CDR2 SQIVND (reference sequence). Germline trimming cut 1 base from V and 5 bases from J; bases unmatched to any gene: 4. This CDR3 spans 15 amino acids. For the CDR3, the DNA is TGTGCCAGTAGTATAGCAGGACAGGTGACCGGGGAGCTGTTTTTT. Its translation is CASSIAGQVTGELFF.

This clone was detected only once. The rearrangement uses TRBV5-6 and TRBJ2-7; unclear D gene. The CDR3 consists of 14 residues. The germline V gene has CDR1 SGHDT and CDR2 YYEEEE. V was pared by 2 bases and J by 0 bases, with 9 bases between. CDR3 in DNA: TGTGCCAGCAGCTTCAGACCTAGCTCCTACGAGCAGTACTTC. Translating gives CASSFRPSSYEQYF.

This clone was observed a handful of times. CDR3 region: CASSLGTGGGQPQHF. In DNA, the CDR3 is TGTGCCAGCAGTCTGGGGACAGGGGGCGGTCAGCCCCAGCATTTT. The chain couples TRBV27 to TRBJ1-5; 12 positions agree with TRBD1. V was clipped by 5 bases and J by 6 bases; unmatched bases: 5. The CDR3 sequence is 15 residues long. The germline gives CDR1 MNHEY, CDR2 SMNVEV (reference sequence).

J is TRBJ1-4 and V is TRBV18; 9 bases fit TRBD1. The CDR3 covers 15 residues. CDR1 KGHSH and CDR2 LQKENI come from the germline V gene. J was trimmed by 7 bases and V by 5 bases; bases with no gene match: 8. CDR3 in DNA: TGTGCCAGCTCAGGGTTCCGGGACAGGGCTGAAAAACTGTTTTTT. Translating gives CASSGFRDRAEKLFF.

The V call is TRBV2, the J call TRBJ2-4; D remains unclear. Germline V CDR1 and CDR2: SNHLY, FYNNEI. The CDR3 totals 15 residues. V was pared by 4 bases and J by 0 bases, with 10 bases between. The CDR3 DNA is TGTGCCAGCAGTGGATCAACAGTAGCCAAAAACATTCAGTACTTC. Encoded protein: CASSGSTVAKNIQYF.

In the case of this clone: This is likely a read error, given that the CDR3 carries no conserved phenylalanine or tryptophan at its end. Because the CDR3's place on the DNA is in doubt, the DNA is left out and the CDR3 is given as listed by TCRdb. The chain employs TRBV6-5 and TRBJ1-1; TRBD1, the table's D call, was not compared with the DNA. Germline CDR1 and CDR2: MNHEY and SVGAGI. The CDR3 length equals 15 residues, ends included. CDR3 sequence: CASATGSTGALNVPL.

V is TRBV5-1 and J is TRBJ1-4; D perhaps matches TRBD1 (6 bases). This CDR3 is built from 18 residues. Germline values: CDR1 SGHRS, CDR2 YFSETQ. The V end lost 2 bases, the J end lost 3 bases, and 20 bases lay between the germline ends. Written as DNA, the CDR3 is TGCGCCAGCAGCTTTGGGCCCCTTGACAGGACGCCTAATGAAAAACTGTTTTTT. Its protein product is CASSFGPLDRTPNEKLFF.

The chain links TRBV20-1 to TRBJ1-2, with D perhaps matching TRBD1 (6 bases). In germline, CDR1 is DFQATT, CDR2 SNEGSKA (reference sequence). The CDR3 consists of 10 residues. V dropped 6 bases and J dropped 11 bases, with 13 bases sitting between them. The CDR3 region has the DNA TGCAGTGCCCGACAGGACTTTTACACCTTC. Protein sequence: CSARQDFYTF.

This chain links TRBV7-9 with TRBJ2-4, with D perhaps matching TRBD2 (5 bases). The V gene lost 5 bases and the J gene lost 8 bases, with 10 bases spanning the gap. Germline values: CDR1 SEHNR, CDR2 FQNEAQ (reference sequence). This CDR3 is built from 12 residues. Written as DNA, the CDR3 is TGTGCCAGCAGCCCCCGCGGGTACATTCAGTACTTC. This sequence encodes CASSPRGYIQYF.

The rearrangement uses TRBV27 and TRBJ1-1; D is perhaps TRBD1 (6 bases). CDR3 size: 15 residues. The germline gives CDR1 MNHEY, CDR2 SMNVEV (reference sequence). V gave up 6 bases and J gave up 0 bases, with 14 bases separating them. CDR3 region: CASRPQGLLNTEAFF. The DNA of the CDR3 is TGTGCCAGCAGGCCCCAGGGGCTCCTGAACACTGAAGCTTTCTTT.

In its sample, this clone was seen once. J is TRBJ1-5 and V is TRBV12-5; D gene ambiguous. The germline V and J ends were trimmed by 8 bases and 2 bases, with 13 bases remaining between them. The CDR3 length is 14 residues. Germline V gives CDR1 LGHNT, CDR2 FRNRAP. In DNA form, the CDR3 reads TGTGCTAGTTCTCGAGAGGGTGGCAATCAGCCCCAGCATTTT. Encoded protein: CASSREGGNQPQHF.

The rearrangement joins TRBV30 to TRBJ1-5; 9 positions agree with TRBD1. Germline assignment: CDR1 GTSNPN and CDR2 SVGIG (reference sequence). V was pared by 4 bases and J by 7 bases, with 5 bases of the junction left unmatched. The CDR3 is 13 residues long. This chain's CDR3 is CAWTRDREQPQHF. CDR3 bases: TGTGCCTGGACCCGGGACAGGGAACAGCCCCAGCATTTT.

The chain is built from TRBV2 and TRBJ2-7; D call uncertain. V dropped 3 bases and J dropped 0 bases, with 12 bases sitting between them. The CDR3 extends over 15 amino acids. Germline V gives CDR1 SNHLY, CDR2 FYNNEI. The CDR3 bases are TGTGCCAGCAGTGAGGGTAAGCGACTCTCCTACGAGCAGTACTTC. Translation gives CASSEGKRLSYEQYF.

The chain joins TRBV7-9 to TRBJ2-7; D possibly matches TRBD1 or TRBD2 (7 bases each). The CDR3 runs 15 residues. V shed 2 bases and J shed 5 bases, with 16 bases lying between them. Germline lookup yields CDR1 SEHNR and CDR2 FQNEAQ (reference sequence). The chain's CDR3 is CASSLSAGRGHEQYF. CDR3 coding DNA: TGTGCCAGCAGCTTAAGTGCAGGGAGGGGGCACGAGCAGTACTTC. Filled out from reference TRBV7-9 and TRBJ2-7, the complete variable domain reads DTGVSQNPRHKITKRGQNVTFRCDPISEHNRLYWYRQTLGQGPEFLTYFQNEAQLEKSRLLSDRFSAERPKGSFSTLEIQRTEQGDSAMYLCASSLSAGRGHEQYFGPGTRLTVT.

This chain joins TRBV7-2 and TRBJ1-1, with D possibly being TRBD1 (6 bases). V gave up 1 base and J gave up 4 bases, with 13 bases separating them. CDR3 length: 15 residues. CDR1 is SGHTA, CDR2 FQGNSA, per germline. CDR3 sequence reads: CASSLEGQWGTEAFF. CDR3 in DNA: TGTGCCAGCAGCTTAGAGGGACAATGGGGCACTGAAGCTTTCTTT.

This rearrangement joins TRBV5-8 to TRBJ1-2; unclear D gene. CDR1 and CDR2 (germline): SGHTS, YDEGEE. This CDR3 is built from 14 residues. Trimming took off 2 bases at V and 8 bases at J, with 16 bases between the two ends. The CDR3 region has the DNA TGTGCCAGCAGCTTCGGTCCCGAATGGGAAGGCTACACCTTC. Translating gives CASSFGPEWEGYTF.

The gene calls are TRBV7-2 and TRBJ2-1; D may correspond to TRBD1 or TRBD2 (7 bases each). Trimming stripped 5 bases from V and 5 bases from J, with 19 bases between. The CDR3 contains 16 residues. Germline lookup yields CDR1 SGHTA and CDR2 FQGNSA. CDR3 in DNA: TGTGCCAGCAGCCTTAAGGGGCAGGGGGGGCACAATGAGCAGTTCTTC. As protein: CASSLKGQGGHNEQFF.